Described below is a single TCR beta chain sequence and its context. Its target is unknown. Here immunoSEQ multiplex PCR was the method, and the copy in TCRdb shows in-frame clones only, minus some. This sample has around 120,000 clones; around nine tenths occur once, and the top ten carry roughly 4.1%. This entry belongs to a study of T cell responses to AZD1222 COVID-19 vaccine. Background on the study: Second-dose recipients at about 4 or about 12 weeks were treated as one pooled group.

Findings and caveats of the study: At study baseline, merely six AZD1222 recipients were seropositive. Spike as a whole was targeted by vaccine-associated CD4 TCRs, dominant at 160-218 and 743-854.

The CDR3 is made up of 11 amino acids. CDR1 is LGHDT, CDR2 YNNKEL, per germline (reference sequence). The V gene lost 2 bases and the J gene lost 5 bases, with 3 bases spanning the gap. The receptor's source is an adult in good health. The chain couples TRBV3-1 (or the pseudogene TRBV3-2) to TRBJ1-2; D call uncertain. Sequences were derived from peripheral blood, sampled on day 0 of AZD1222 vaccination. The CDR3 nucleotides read TGTGCCAGCAGCCAATATTATGGCTACACCTTC. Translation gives CASSQYYGYTF.